This T cell receptor (beta chain) was sequenced in a study of cytomegalovirus exposure and HLA in healthy donors. The V gene lost 6 bases and the J gene lost 3 bases, with 13 bases spanning the gap. Germline assignment: CDR1 MNHEY and CDR2 SVGAGI. This CDR3 spans 14 amino acids. Use of 60 Vbeta and 13 Jbeta primers characterized the PCR. The protocol was immunoSEQ multiplex PCR, while the TCRdb copy is restricted to in-frame clones and leaves out a portion. In the table there are about 120,000 clones, approximately 72% of which are singletons. A remark on this clone: The antigen is not known.

General study findings and limits: Earlier analysis looked at TCR beta V segments, and most were productive about 87% or about 30% of the time.

The rearrangement uses TRBV6-5 and TRBJ2-3, with D possibly being TRBD1 (5 bases). Sequences were obtained from PBMCs. This TCR was recovered from a woman aged 40 to 50 in good health and CMV-seropositive. CDR3 residues: CASRYQGLTDTQYF. The CDR3 DNA follows: TGTGCCAGCAGATATCAGGGCCTGACAGATACGCAGTATTTT.